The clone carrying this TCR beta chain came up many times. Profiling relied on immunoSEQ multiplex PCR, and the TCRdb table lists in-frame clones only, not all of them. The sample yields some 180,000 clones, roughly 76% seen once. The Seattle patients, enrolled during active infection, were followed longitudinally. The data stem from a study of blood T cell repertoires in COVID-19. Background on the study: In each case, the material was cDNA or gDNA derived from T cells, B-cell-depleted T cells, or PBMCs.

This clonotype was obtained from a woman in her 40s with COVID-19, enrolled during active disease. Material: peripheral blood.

CDR3 region: CASSRDRRTYEQYF. CDR3 nucleotide sequence: TGTGCCAGCAGCCGGGACAGAAGGACCTACGAGCAGTACTTC. The chain recombines TRBV7-2 with TRBJ2-7; 7 bases fit TRBD1. This CDR3 has 14 residues. Germline V gives CDR1 SGHTA, CDR2 FQGNSA. The junction had 6 bases not matched to a gene; V was cut back by 5 bases and J by 2 bases.